The 14 T cell receptor beta chains below all came from one sample that was sequenced in a study of blood T cell repertoires in COVID-19. Some clones are missing from TCRdb's copy, which holds only in-frame ones; the method was immunoSEQ multiplex PCR. The table records about 22,000 clones, roughly nine tenths of them present only once. Sequenced sample: peripheral blood. All receptors come from a human donor with active COVID-19. The donor label of this sample is uncertain.

This clone has more than one count but fewer than ten. The V gene is TRBV30, the J gene TRBJ1-6; D is unresolved. CDR3 length: 16 amino acids. Trimming pared 3 bases from V and 2 bases from J, leaving 14 bases between. CDR1 and CDR2 from the germline V gene are GTSNPN and SVGIG (reference sequence). The CDR3 spells CAWSSLIQTYNSPLHF. In DNA form, the CDR3 reads TGTGCCTGGAGCTCCCTAATACAGACCTATAATTCACCCCTCCACTTT.

The chain employs TRBV5-6 and TRBJ1-6, with no clear D. The CDR3 is 15 residues long. Trimming pared 0 bases from V and 8 bases from J, leaving 12 bases between. In germline, CDR1 is SGHDT, CDR2 YYEEEE. The CDR3 nucleotides read TGTGCCAGCAGCTTGGTGTCCGGGGTTTATTCACCCCTCCACTTT. Its translation: CASSLVSGVYSPLHF.

The rearrangement uses TRBV12-5 and TRBJ2-2; 7 bases fit TRBD2. The germline CDR1 and CDR2 sequences are LGHNT and FRNRAP. This CDR3 contains 15 residues. V gave up 0 bases and J gave up 5 bases; unmatched junction bases: 3. CDR3 DNA sequence: TGTGCTAGTGGTTTGGTACTGGGAGGGACCGGGGAGCTGTTTTTT. Its protein is CASGLVLGGTGELFF.

This chain links TRBV7-3 with TRBJ2-1, with D possibly TRBD1 on 6 matching bases. V shed 2 bases and J shed 2 bases, with 13 bases lying between them. Germline-derived CDR1 and CDR2 are SGHTA and FQGTGA. This CDR3 comprises 16 residues. In DNA, the CDR3 is TGTGCCAGCAGCTTATTAGGGCAGGGGACCTACAATGAGCAGTTCTTC. This sequence encodes CASSLLGQGTYNEQFF.

The chain recombines TRBV12-5 with TRBJ2-1, with 8 positions matching TRBD2. The germline CDR1 and CDR2 sequences are LGHNT and FRNRAP. V was clipped by 3 bases and J by 5 bases; unmatched bases: 6. This CDR3 has 15 residues. DNA for the CDR3: TGTGCTAGTGGTTTTCGGCGGGAGGTAAACAATGAGCAGTTCTTC. Its protein is CASGFRREVNNEQFF.

The CDR3, as DNA: TGTGCCAGCAAGAAGGAACAGGGGACAGATACGCAGTATTTT. Translation gives CASKKEQGTDTQYF. The chain combines TRBV7-9 with TRBJ2-3, with 7 bases identical to TRBD1. This CDR3 has 14 residues. Trimming at V came to 7 bases and at J to 3 bases, leaving 7 bases not matched to a gene. Germline V gives CDR1 SEHNR, CDR2 FQNEAQ (reference sequence).

This clone was recorded a few times. The V call is TRBV5-1, the J call TRBJ1-6; D gene ambiguous. The germline V gene has CDR1 SGHRS and CDR2 YFSETQ. Trimming took 3 bases from V and 8 from J, leaving 9 bases between them. This CDR3 comprises 13 residues. CDR3 region: CASSWTVDSPLHF. As DNA, the CDR3 is TGCGCCAGCAGCTGGACTGTGGATTCACCCCTCCACTTT. Filled out from reference TRBV5-1 and TRBJ1-6, the complete variable domain reads KAGVTQTPRYLIKTRGQQVTLSCSPISGHRSVSWYQQTPGQGLQFLFEYFSETQRNKGNFPGRFSGRQFSNSRSEMNVSTLELGDSALYLCASSWTVDSPLHFGNGTRLTVT.

This chain uses TRBV28 with TRBJ1-1; D is uncertain. Trimming cost V 6 bases and J 0 bases, with 8 bases left between them. In germline, CDR1 is MDHEN, CDR2 SYDVKM. This CDR3 spans 13 amino acids. CDR3 sequence (DNA): TGTGCCAGCAGGTCCCACATGAACACTGAAGCTTTCTTT. Protein: CASRSHMNTEAFF.

The rearrangement links TRBV3-1 (or the pseudogene TRBV3-2) to TRBJ2-3; TRBD2 is a possible D gene (5 bases). Germline V lookup: CDR1 LGHDT, CDR2 YNNKEL (reference sequence). Trimming took 4 bases from V and 6 from J, leaving 20 bases between them. This CDR3 is 16 amino acids long. CDR3 amino acids: CASSPPRSGGGDTQYF. The DNA of the CDR3 is TGTGCCAGCAGCCCGCCGAGGAGCGGAGGTGGGGATACGCAGTATTTT.

The chain links TRBV5-5 to TRBJ2-5, with a tentative D call TRBD1 (7 bases). V lost 6 bases and J 4 bases, leaving 19 bases between the germline ends. The CDR3 is 15 amino acids. Germline lookup yields CDR1 SGHKS and CDR2 YYEKEE (reference sequence). The CDR3 region is CASNNIGQGGETQYF. The CDR3, as DNA: TGTGCCAGCAACAATATTGGGCAGGGGGGAGAGACCCAGTACTTC.

Notes on this clone: Relative to the germline gene, one junction end is altered; a read error may explain this. The chain uses TRBV28 and TRBJ2-3; the match to TRBD2 covers 10 bases. The CDR3 spans 15 residues. Germline V gene data show CDR1 as MDHEN and CDR2 as SYDVKM. The CDR3 loop reads CASSILAGLTDTRYF. CDR3 sequence (DNA): TGTGCCAGCAGTATACTAGCGGGACTCACAGATACGCGGTATTTT. Combining the CDR3 with reference TRBV28 and TRBJ2-3 gives the whole variable domain DVKVTQSSRYLVKRTGEKVFLECVQDMDHENMFWYRQDPGLGLRLIYFSYDVKMKEKGDIPEGYSVSREKKERFSLILESASTNQTSMYLCASSILAGLTDTRYFGPGTRLTVL.

This chain joins TRBV11-3 and TRBJ1-6, with 9 positions matching TRBD1. J gave up 7 bases and V 3 bases, and 13 bases lay outside the gene matches. Germline CDR1 and CDR2: SGHNT and YENEEA. This CDR3 has 18 residues. The CDR3 region has the DNA TGTGCCAGCAGCTTCCTCCGCCTGGGACAGGGAGGAAATTCACCCCTCCACTTT. Translating it yields CASSFLRLGQGGNSPLHF.

The chain uses TRBV10-3 and TRBJ2-3, with 10 bases identical to TRBD1. Unmatched junction bases numbered 4, after V lost 4 bases and J lost 3 bases. The CDR3 is 15 residues long. The germline V gene has CDR1 ENHRY and CDR2 SYGVKD. The CDR3 sequence is CAISGGQGLTDTQYF. The CDR3 coding sequence is TGTGCCATCAGTGGGGGACAGGGGCTTACAGATACGCAGTATTTT.

The rearrangement joins TRBV21-1 to TRBJ2-5; TRBD2, the table's D call, lacks a check against the DNA. TRBV21-1 is a pseudogene locus. The CDR3 is 14 residues long. In DNA, the CDR3 is TGTGCCAGCAGCAAAGCACGAGTTCAAGAGACCCAGTACTTC. Translating gives CASSKARVQETQYF.